The rows below give T cell receptor beta chains drawn from one sample of a study of regulatory T cells in long-lasting Graves disease. TCRdb used MiXCR to reprocess the multiplex PCR reads, holding one entry per CDR3 protein. Of roughly 400,000 distinct CDR3 sequences detected, 15% appear once; the ten largest clones hold approximately 7.6%. The sample was also reused in another study, on T cells in Graves' hyperthyroidism and ophthalmopathy.

The input for sequencing was peripheral blood mononuclear cells (PBMCs), taken at new diagnosis, from a patient treated with antithyroid drugs. The receptor set was obtained from a woman in her thirties or forties with Graves disease. Both conserved end residues are part of each CDR3. Fields, in order: V gene, D gene, clone size, J gene, CDR3 protein, CDR3 DNA. D genes are given only for firm matches. The listing skips clone size in some rows; elsewhere it reads once, few, many or a size class.

V: TRBV20-1; D: .; size: .; J: TRBJ1-2; CDR3: CSARYGGVYGGYTF; DNA: TGCAGTGCTAGATACGGGGGGGTATATGGCGGCTACACCTTC
V: TRBV5-6; D: .; size: few; J: TRBJ1-2; CDR3: CASSLGAGYNYGYTF; DNA: TGTGCCAGCAGCTTGGGTGCGGGTTATAACTATGGCTACACCTTC
V: TRBV7-9; D: TRBD2; size: many; J: TRBJ2-5; CDR3: CASITQGLVGTQYF; DNA: TGTGCCAGCATCACACAGGGACTAGTTGGGACCCAGTACTTC
V: TRBV2; D: TRBD2; size: .; J: TRBJ2-1; CDR3: CASSAGLAGVGEQFF; DNA: TGTGCCAGCAGTGCGGGACTAGCGGGAGTTGGTGAGCAGTTCTTC
V: TRBV2; D: .; size: .; J: TRBJ2-5; CDR3: CASVGKQETQYF; DNA: TGTGCCAGCGTAGGGAAACAAGAGACCCAGTACTTC
V: TRBV28; D: .; size: few; J: TRBJ1-1; CDR3: CASTSGRGTDTEAFF; DNA: TGTGCCAGCACTTCAGGAAGGGGCACCGACACTGAAGCTTTCTTT
V: TRBV20-1; D: .; size: few; J: TRBJ2-7; CDR3: CSARDGAESYEQYF; DNA: TGCAGTGCTAGAGATGGAGCGGAGAGCTACGAGCAGTACTTC
V: TRBV28; D: TRBD1; size: many; J: TRBJ2-5; CDR3: CASSRGTGNLQETQYF; DNA: TGTGCCAGCAGTAGGGGGACAGGGAACCTACAAGAGACCCAGTACTTC
V: TRBV12-3/TRBV12-4; D: .; size: .; J: TRBJ1-1; CDR3: CASNRKGDTEAFF; DNA: TGTGCCAGCAACCGGAAAGGGGACACTGAAGCTTTCTTT
V: TRBV11-2; D: .; size: many; J: TRBJ2-7; CDR3: CASSLDLDYEQYF; DNA: TGTGCCAGCAGCTTAGATCTTGACTACGAGCAGTACTTC
V: TRBV28; D: .; size: .; J: TRBJ2-7; CDR3: CASSLEIGQRDYEQYF; DNA: TGTGCCAGCAGTTTGGAGATCGGACAGAGGGATTACGAGCAGTACTTC
V: TRBV20-1; D: TRBD2; size: few; J: TRBJ2-4; CDR3: CSARLTSGRKNIQYF; DNA: TGCAGTGCTAGGTTGACTAGCGGGAGAAAAAACATTCAGTACTTC
V: TRBV9; D: .; size: many; J: TRBJ2-7; CDR3: CASSANGYEQYF; DNA: TGTGCCAGCAGCGCCAATGGCTACGAGCAGTACTTC
V: TRBV12-3/TRBV12-4; D: .; size: many; J: TRBJ2-1; CDR3: CASSRPTEYNEQFF; DNA: TGTGCCAGCAGCCGACCGACAGAGTACAATGAGCAGTTCTTC
V: TRBV3-1; D: .; size: .; J: TRBJ1-1; CDR3: CASSQDFEETEAFF; DNA: TGTGCCAGCAGCCAAGATTTCGAGGAAACTGAAGCTTTCTTT
V: TRBV7-9; D: .; size: few; J: TRBJ1-2; CDR3: CASSFGRGAGNYGYTF; DNA: TGTGCCAGCAGCTTCGGCAGAGGGGCAGGGAACTATGGCTACACCTTC
V: TRBV14; D: .; size: .; J: TRBJ2-3; CDR3: CASSLNLMGGLDTQYF; DNA: TGTGCCAGCAGCCTTAACCTTATGGGAGGATTAGATACGCAGTATTTT
V: TRBV19; D: .; size: .; J: TRBJ1-1; CDR3: CASSISRRTFF; DNA: TGTGCCAGTAGTATTAGTAGGCGGACTTTCTTT
V: TRBV3-1; D: TRBD1; size: .; J: TRBJ2-3; CDR3: CASSPIGTGSTDTQYF; DNA: TGTGCCAGCAGCCCAATCGGGACAGGGAGCACAGATACGCAGTATTTT
V: TRBV6-9; D: TRBD1; size: .; J: TRBJ1-1; CDR3: CASSFDRVGIEAFF; DNA: TGTGCCAGCAGTTTCGACAGGGTTGGCATTGAAGCTTTCTTT
V: TRBV3-1; D: TRBD1; size: many; J: TRBJ1-4; CDR3: CASSQGDRDDEKLFF; DNA: TGTGCCAGCAGCCAAGGGGACAGGGACGATGAAAAACTGTTTTTT
V: TRBV18; D: .; size: many; J: TRBJ1-1; CDR3: CASSPGVGTEAFF; DNA: TGTGCCAGCTCACCTGGGGTTGGCACTGAAGCTTTCTTT
V: TRBV10-3; D: .; size: many; J: TRBJ2-1; CDR3: CAISDPTGNTYNEQFF; DNA: TGTGCCATCAGTGATCCCACCGGGAACACCTACAATGAGCAGTTCTTC
V: TRBV9; D: .; size: .; J: TRBJ2-7; CDR3: CASSVGSEGPYEQYF; DNA: TGTGCCAGCAGCGTGGGTAGCGAGGGCCCCTACGAGCAGTACTTC
V: TRBV27; D: TRBD2; size: .; J: TRBJ2-2; CDR3: CASGEAGYVGELFF; DNA: TGTGCCAGCGGGGAAGCGGGATATGTCGGGGAGCTGTTTTTT
V: TRBV9; D: .; size: few; J: TRBJ2-3; CDR3: CASTSGGDDTQYF; DNA: TGTGCCAGCACCTCCGGTGGGGACGATACGCAGTATTTT
V: TRBV18; D: .; size: .; J: TRBJ1-2; CDR3: CASSPPDPTPYGYTF; DNA: TGTGCCAGCTCACCACCCGACCCAACTCCCTATGGCTACACCTTC
V: TRBV7-9; D: TRBD2; size: .; J: TRBJ2-2; CDR3: CASSPPGLAGFGELFF; DNA: TGTGCCAGCAGCCCTCCGGGACTAGCGGGATTCGGGGAGCTGTTTTTT
V: TRBV24-1; D: .; size: .; J: TRBJ2-7; CDR3: CATSVQAAAYEQYF; DNA: TGTGCCACCAGTGTCCAAGCGGCTGCCTACGAGCAGTACTTC
V: TRBV5-1; D: TRBD2; size: many; J: TRBJ2-5; CDR3: CASSLMTSGSETQYF; DNA: TGCGCCAGCAGCTTAATGACTAGCGGGAGTGAGACCCAGTACTTC
V: TRBV13; D: .; size: few; J: TRBJ2-3; CDR3: CASSIQLTQYF; DNA: TGTGCCAGCAGCATACAGCTTACGCAGTATTTT
V: TRBV18; D: TRBD1; size: many; J: TRBJ2-2; CDR3: CASSPSSGQGRTGELFF; DNA: TGTGCCAGCTCACCGAGCTCGGGACAGGGAAGGACCGGGGAGCTGTTTTTT
V: TRBV6-5; D: TRBD1; size: many; J: TRBJ2-5; CDR3: CASSSNRGLQETQYF; DNA: TGTGCCAGCAGTTCTAACAGGGGGTTGCAAGAGACCCAGTACTTC
V: TRBV2; D: .; size: many; J: TRBJ2-6; CDR3: CASTAPGANVLTF; DNA: TGTGCCAGCACGGCGCCTGGGGCCAACGTCCTGACTTTC
V: TRBV6-4; D: .; size: .; J: TRBJ2-3; CDR3: CASSDSWGADTDTQYF; DNA: TGTGCCAGCAGTGACTCGTGGGGCGCGGATACAGATACGCAGTATTTT
V: TRBV28; D: .; size: few; J: TRBJ1-4; CDR3: CASSAQEKLFF; DNA: TGTGCCAGCAGTGCCCAAGAAAAACTGTTTTTT
V: TRBV6-5; D: TRBD2; size: many; J: TRBJ2-1; CDR3: CASSYSGGSGAHNEQFF; DNA: TGTGCCAGCAGTTACTCCGGCGGGAGTGGTGCACACAATGAGCAGTTCTTC
V: TRBV19; D: TRBD2; size: many; J: TRBJ2-2; CDR3: CASSVGRARTGELFF; DNA: TGTGCCAGTAGTGTCGGGAGGGCCCGAACCGGGGAGCTGTTTTTT
V: TRBV7-2; D: TRBD2; size: many; J: TRBJ2-5; CDR3: CASSLTPLAGQETQYF; DNA: TGTGCCAGCAGCTTAACTCCCCTAGCGGGGCAAGAGACCCAGTACTTC
V: TRBV3-1; D: .; size: .; J: TRBJ1-6; CDR3: CASSQAAGRSLHF; DNA: TGTGCCAGCAGCCAAGCGGCAGGGAGATCCCTCCACTTT
V: TRBV12-3/TRBV12-4; D: TRBD1; size: many; J: TRBJ1-1; CDR3: CASRKDRGVTEAFF; DNA: TGTGCCAGCAGAAAGGACAGGGGGGTCACTGAAGCTTTCTTT